Below, 15 T cell receptor beta chains from the same sample are listed, as sequenced in a study of T-cell reconstitution after alpha-beta-depleted transplantation in children. The library targeted TCRbeta and was prepared with unique molecular identifiers. A single record per CDR3 protein comes from TCRdb applying MiXCR to the PCR reads. The table records around 600,000 distinct CDR3 sequences, around 23% of them present only once. The sample was PBMCs, mostly from graft donor cells, taken 360 days after TCRalphabeta/CD19-depleted stem cell transplant. The origin of the receptors is a boy under two years old who had a stem cell transplant for acute myeloid leukemia, so the T cells may come from the graft donor.

J is TRBJ2-1 and V is TRBV29-1; D is possibly TRBD1 (6 bases). Germline V CDR1 and CDR2: SQVTM, ANQGSEA. V was pared by 1 base and J by 2 bases, with 6 bases between. There are 13 residues in the CDR3. CDR3 nucleotide sequence: TGCAGCGTTGAAGGGACAGCCTACAATGAGCAGTTCTTC. This codes for CSVEGTAYNEQFF.

This chain joins TRBV30 and TRBJ2-5, with a weak D call TRBD2 (7 bases). Germline V CDR1 and CDR2: GTSNPN, SVGIG (reference sequence). Trimming left V 2 bases short and J 5 bases short, with 18 bases between. The CDR3 has 15 amino acids. The CDR3 sequence: CAWSSGGASWETQYF. The CDR3 region has the DNA TGTGCCTGGAGTTCTGGGGGGGCCTCGTGGGAGACCCAGTACTTC.

The chain recombines TRBV15 with TRBJ1-5, with a weak D call TRBD1 (5 bases). The CDR3 covers 16 residues. Trimming left V 5 bases short and J 4 bases short, with 18 bases between. Germline CDR1 and CDR2: LNHNV and YYDKDF (reference sequence). CDR3 nucleotide sequence: TGTGCCACCAGCCGCTCGCCGGGGGTGGAGAATCAGCCCCAGCATTTT. Protein product: CATSRSPGVENQPQHF.

This chain joins TRBV12-3 or TRBV12-4 and TRBJ2-1; no reliable D call. With 7 bases removed from V and 10 bases from J, the gap between germline ends came to 11 bases. The CDR3 is 11 amino acids. The CDR3 sequence: CASTLTGEQFF. In nucleotides, the CDR3 is TGTGCCAGCACCCTTACGGGCGAGCAGTTCTTC.

This clonotype was counted a few times. The rearrangement links TRBV28 to TRBJ2-1, with a tentative D call TRBD2 (6 bases). Trimming left V 6 bases short and J 6 bases short, with 12 bases between. In germline, CDR1 is MDHEN, CDR2 SYDVKM. The CDR3 sequence is 13 residues long. This chain's CDR3 is CASRPGGVNEQFF. The DNA for the CDR3 is TGTGCCAGCAGACCGGGCGGGGTCAATGAGCAGTTCTTC.

The chain links TRBV20-1 to TRBJ2-3; 9 nucleotides match TRBD2. The CDR3 extends over 17 amino acids. V trimming: 3 bases; J trimming: 0 bases; junction bases outside the gene matches: 10. CDR1 is DFQATT and CDR2 is SNEGSKA in the germline V gene (reference sequence). Here the CDR3 reads CSASPTSGQPSTDTQYF. The CDR3, as DNA: TGCAGTGCTAGCCCGACTAGCGGCCAGCCTAGCACAGATACGCAGTATTTT.

V and J are TRBV20-1 and TRBJ2-5, with TRBD2 matching 9 bases. The germline CDR1 and CDR2 sequences are DFQATT and SNEGSKA (reference sequence). The CDR3 runs 16 residues. V shed 0 bases, J shed 5 bases, and the junction held 10 bases outside the gene matches. CDR3 sequence: CSARDIQRGARETQYF. CDR3 in DNA: TGCAGTGCTAGAGATATTCAGCGGGGGGCGAGGGAGACCCAGTACTTC.

V and J are TRBV15 and TRBJ2-1; D possibly corresponds to TRBD1 (6 bases). The CDR3 runs 15 residues. V was clipped by 1 base and J by 9 bases, with 16 bases between them. Germline-derived CDR1 and CDR2 are LNHNV and YYDKDF (reference sequence). The DNA of the CDR3 is TGTGCCACCAGCAGAGTTGGGACACAATGGAGTGAGCAGTTCTTC. This encodes CATSRVGTQWSEQFF.

The table lists this clonotype with many counts. The J gene is TRBJ2-1, the V gene TRBV7-9; D remains unclear. CDR1 is SEHNR and CDR2 is FQNEAQ in the germline V gene (reference sequence). The CDR3 contains 13 residues. V lost 5 bases and J lost 10, with 15 bases in between. The CDR3 spells CASSPITPTEQFF. The DNA for the CDR3 is TGTGCCAGCAGCCCCATCACCCCCACCGAGCAGTTCTTC.

The rearrangement links TRBV28 to TRBJ1-1; D perhaps matches TRBD1 (6 bases). V was shortened by 6 bases and J by 5 bases, with 13 bases between the two germline ends. This CDR3 region has 13 residues. Germline-derived CDR1 and CDR2 are MDHEN and SYDVKM. DNA of the CDR3: TGTGCCAGCAGCTGGGAGCAGGGGACTGAAGCTTTCTTT. Amino acid sequence: CASSWEQGTEAFF.

The chain carries TRBV7-9 and TRBJ1-2; D is ambiguous. The germline V and J ends were trimmed by 6 bases and 4 bases, with 9 bases remaining between them. The CDR3 spans 12 residues. The germline V gene encodes CDR1 SEHNR and CDR2 FQNEAQ (reference sequence). The CDR3 sequence is CASSPFPYGYTF. The CDR3 bases are TGTGCCAGCAGTCCGTTTCCCTATGGCTACACCTTC.

This clonotype was detected ten times or more. V usage is TRBV15 and J usage is TRBJ2-3; D may be TRBD2 (5 bases). The V gene lost 5 bases and the J gene lost 6 bases, with 12 bases spanning the gap. Germline assignment: CDR1 LNHNV and CDR2 YYDKDF (reference sequence). The CDR3 contains 13 residues. CDR3 sequence: CATSDRGDDTQYF. The CDR3 DNA sequence: TGTGCCACCAGCGACCGGGGAGATGATACGCAGTATTTT.

This clonotype was counted only a few times. The chain is built from TRBV20-1 and TRBJ2-3; D is undetermined. The CDR3 consists of 16 residues. V gave up 0 bases and J gave up 0 bases, with 13 bases separating them. Germline lookup yields CDR1 DFQATT and CDR2 SNEGSKA (reference sequence). The CDR3, as DNA: TGCAGTGCTAGAGATCTGGTTGGGGTAAGCACAGATACGCAGTATTTT. It is translated as CSARDLVGVSTDTQYF.

This chain connects TRBV5-1 to TRBJ2-3, with D possibly TRBD1 on 5 matching bases. Germline V gene sequence: CDR1 SGHRS, CDR2 YFSETQ. Deletions cut 4 bases from V and 2 bases from J, with 20 bases between. This CDR3 spans 17 amino acids. The DNA for the CDR3 is TGCGCCAGCAGCGGACCTGGCACAGGAACATACACAGATACGCAGTATTTT. This encodes CASSGPGTGTYTDTQYF.

The chain has TRBV18 and TRBJ2-7; weak D call: TRBD1 (6 bases). Germline CDR1 KGHSH, CDR2 LQKENI. Deletions cut 3 bases from V and 7 bases from J, with 16 bases between. CDR3 length equals 14 residues. This chain's CDR3 is CASSPTTGRREQYV. The CDR3 DNA sequence: TGTGCCAGCTCACCCACGACAGGACGGCGGGAGCAGTACGTC.